A selection of T cell receptor beta chains follows, all from one sample in a study of blood T cell repertoires in COVID-19. Assay: immunoSEQ multiplex PCR; the TCRdb copy retains only in-frame clones and omits some. The sample holds some 170,000 clones, approximately 78% seen once. Sequenced: PBMCs or T cells enriched from blood (not recorded which). The receptors shown here come from a woman aged 45-65 years who had recovered from COVID-19. Each CDR3 is given with its conserved first and last residue. Each record gives: D gene, J gene, clone size, V gene, CDR3 DNA, CDR3 protein. The D gene is left open where the match is weak. Clone size is stated in some rows and not others, as once, few, many or a class when expanded.

>.|TRBJ1-1|few|TRBV7-8
TGTGCCAGCAGCTTTTTTGCAGAGAACACTGAAGCTTTCTTT
CASSFFAENTEAFF
>.|TRBJ2-7|.|TRBV7-2
TGTGCCAGCAGCTTAGCGCTTGGACTAACTTACGAGCAGTACTTC
CASSLALGLTYEQYF
>.|TRBJ2-2|.|TRBV19
TGTGCCAGTAGAACTAGCAGTTTAAGCGGGGAGCTGTTTTTT
CASRTSSLSGELFF
>TRBD2|TRBJ2-2|.|TRBV2
TGTGCCAGCGCGCGGGGTAGCGGGAGCACCGGGGAGCTGTTTTTT
CASARGSGSTGELFF
>.|TRBJ1-6|.|TRBV2
TGTGCCAGCAGTGATCAGGGATATAATTCACCCCTCCACTTT
CASSDQGYNSPLHF
>.|TRBJ2-3|.|TRBV19
TGTGCCAGTAAAACGGAGCAGAGTTCTTATACGCAGTATTTT
CASKTEQSSYTQYF
>.|TRBJ2-5|.|TRBV7-6
TGTGCCAGCAGCTTAGGAACAGGAGAGCAAGAGACCCAGTACTTC
CASSLGTGEQETQYF
>TRBD2|TRBJ2-7|.|TRBV27
TGTGCCAGCAGAAGGACTAGCGGGAGGAACGAGCAGTACTTC
CASRRTSGRNEQYF
>.|TRBJ2-7|.|TRBV6-5
TGTGCCAGCAGTTGGGCCCTATCCTACGAGCAGTACTTC
CASSWALSYEQYF
>.|TRBJ1-4|.|TRBV6-1
TGTGCCAGCAGTGTGCAGCCCCTGACAGTAACTAATGAAAAACTGTTTTTT
CASSVQPLTVTNEKLFF
>.|TRBJ2-3|.|TRBV6-5
TGTGCCAGCTCCGACAGGGATACGCAGTATTTT
CASSDRDTQYF